This TCR beta chain was documented in a study of T cell repertoires in cytomegalovirus infection. Between the trimmed V and J ends, which lost 0 bases and 7 bases, there was a span of 10 bases. Germline V gene lookup returns CDR1 SGDLS and CDR2 YYNGEE. The length of the CDR3 is 14 residues. TCRdb itself ran the reads through MiXCR, one entry per CDR3 protein. The data hold fewer than 250,000 distinct CDR3 sequences, with approximately 13% observed a single time. Comment on this clonotype: The antigen is not known.

Findings of the study overall: There were carriers of CMV plus the relevant HLA, and cumulative public TCR beta family frequency identified them.

V usage is TRBV9 and J usage is TRBJ2-2; possible D gene TRBD2, 6 bases. This TCR came from a human donor in good health (CMV status not recorded). Some clones in this sample may be carry-over from other donors' samples. Sequenced sample: PBMCs. In DNA, the CDR3 is TGTGCCAGCAGCGTAGTAGGGGAGGTCGGGGAGCTGTTTTTT. Protein: CASSVVGEVGELFF.